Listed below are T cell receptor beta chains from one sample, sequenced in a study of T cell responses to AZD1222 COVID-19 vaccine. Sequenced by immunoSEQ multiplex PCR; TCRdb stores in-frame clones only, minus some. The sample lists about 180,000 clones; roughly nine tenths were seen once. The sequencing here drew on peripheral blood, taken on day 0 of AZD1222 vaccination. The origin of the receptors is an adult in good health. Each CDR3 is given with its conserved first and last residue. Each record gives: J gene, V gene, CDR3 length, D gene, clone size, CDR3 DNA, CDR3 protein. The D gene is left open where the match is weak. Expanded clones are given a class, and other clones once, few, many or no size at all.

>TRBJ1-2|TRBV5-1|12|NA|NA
TGCGCCAGCAGCGAGGTGAGCTATGGCTACACCTTC
CASSEVSYGYTF
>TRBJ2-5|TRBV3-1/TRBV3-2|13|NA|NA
TGTGCCAGCAGCCAAGATGGGAAGCAGGCCCAGTACTTC
CASSQDGKQAQYF
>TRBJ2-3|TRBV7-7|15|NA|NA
TGTGCCAGCAGCTCACTCGGACGGAGCACAGATACGCAGTATTTT
CASSSLGRSTDTQYF
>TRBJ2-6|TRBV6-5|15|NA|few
TGTGCCAGCAGTTACAGGGAATCCGGGGCCAACGTCCTGACTTTC
CASSYRESGANVLTF
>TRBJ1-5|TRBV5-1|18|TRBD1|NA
TGCGCCAGCAGCTTGGGTTTTCGCGGACAGGGTAACAATCAGCCCCAGCATTTT
CASSLGFRGQGNNQPQHF
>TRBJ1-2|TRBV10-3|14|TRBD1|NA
TGTGCCACCTTACAGGGGTCTACCTCCTATGGCTACACCTTC
CATLQGSTSYGYTF
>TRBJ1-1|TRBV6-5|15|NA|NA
TGTGCCAGCAGTTACGTGGGAGGCAGGAGGACTGAAGCTTTCTTT
CASSYVGGRRTEAFF
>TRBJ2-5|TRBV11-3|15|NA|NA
TGTGCCAGCAGCTTTGCAGGAGGGCACCAAGAGACCCAGTACTTC
CASSFAGGHQETQYF
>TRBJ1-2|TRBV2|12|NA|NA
TGTGCCAGCAGTGTTAGTCTCTATGGCTACACCTTC
CASSVSLYGYTF
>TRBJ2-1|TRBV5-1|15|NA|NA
TGCGCCACTACAAACCCGGGCAGCTCCTACAATGAGCAGTTCTTC
CATTNPGSSYNEQFF
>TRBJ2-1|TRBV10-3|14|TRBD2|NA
TGTGCCATCAGTGACTTGGGACTAGCGGATGAGCAGTTCTTC
CAISDLGLADEQFF
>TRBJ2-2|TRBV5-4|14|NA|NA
TGTGCCAGCAGCTTGTTACAGTCCGCCGGGGAGCTGTTTTTT
CASSLLQSAGELFF
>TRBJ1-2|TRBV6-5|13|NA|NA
TGTGCCAGCACCGCGGCCGCGGTGAGTGGCTACACCTTC
CASTAAAVSGYTF
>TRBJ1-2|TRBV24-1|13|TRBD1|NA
TGTGCCACCAGTGACCACAGGGGGCAAGGCTACACCTTC
CATSDHRGQGYTF
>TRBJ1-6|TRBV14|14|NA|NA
TGTGCCAGCAGTCAGACAGCCTATAATTCACCCCTCCACTTT
CASSQTAYNSPLHF
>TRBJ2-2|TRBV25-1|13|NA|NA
TGTGCCAGCAGTGGTTTGGAAACCGGGGAGCTGTTTTTT
CASSGLETGELFF
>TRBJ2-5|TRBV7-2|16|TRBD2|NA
TGTGCCAGCAGACTAATAAGAGCGGGAGGGAGAGAGACCCAGTACTTC
CASRLIRAGGRETQYF
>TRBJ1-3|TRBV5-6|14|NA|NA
TGTGCCAGCAGCTTGGAACAACCTGGAAACACCATATATTTT
CASSLEQPGNTIYF
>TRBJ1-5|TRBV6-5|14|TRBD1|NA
TGTGCCAGCAGGGGACAGACTAGCAATCAGCCCCAGCATTTT
CASRGQTSNQPQHF
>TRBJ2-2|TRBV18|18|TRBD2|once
TGTGCCAGCTCTTCCCCTAGCGGTTCCAACCGAGACACCGGGGAGCTGTTTTTT
CASSSPSGSNRDTGELFF
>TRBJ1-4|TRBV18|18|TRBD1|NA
TGTGCCAGCTCACCATACGCAGGGGGATCAACCGATAATGAAAAACTGTTTTTT
CASSPYAGGSTDNEKLFF
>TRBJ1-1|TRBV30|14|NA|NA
TGTGCCTGGAGCCAATTTCGAGGGGATACTGAAGCTTTCTTT
CAWSQFRGDTEAFF
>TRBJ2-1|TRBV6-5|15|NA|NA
TGTGCCAGCAGGCGCCCGGGGCAACGGTGGGATGAGCAGTTCTTC
CASRRPGQRWDEQFF
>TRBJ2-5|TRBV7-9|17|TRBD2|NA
TGTGCCAGCAGCCCCGAGGGACTAGCGGGAGTTGTGGAGACCCAGTACTTC
CASSPEGLAGVVETQYF